A selection of T cell receptor beta chains follows, all from one sample in a study of blood T cell repertoires in COVID-19. Libraries were prepared by immunoSEQ multiplex PCR; TCRdb keeps only in-frame clonotypes and omits some of them. The sample shows about 110,000 clones, 87% of them seen only once. Sequenced input: peripheral blood. Receptors were obtained from a human donor in a cohort sampled during active COVID-19. The CDR3 runs from the conserved cysteine through the conserved F or W. The order of the fields is D gene, clone size, J gene, V gene, CDR3 DNA, CDR3 protein. The D gene is left open where the match is weak. Size is stated for part of the rows, as once, few or many counts, or as a class when the clone is expanded.

>.|.|TRBJ1-5|TRBV19
TGTGCCAGCCTTCCCGCCGGGAGAGGTGGCAATCAGCCCCAGCATTTT
CASLPAGRGGNQPQHF
>.|.|TRBJ1-1|TRBV12-3/TRBV12-4
TGTGCCAGCAGTCCGTGGGCGAACACTGAAGCTTTCTTT
CASSPWANTEAFF
>TRBD1|.|TRBJ2-7|TRBV4-2
TGTGCCAGCAGCCAAGATCTGCAGGGGGTGTACGAGCAGTACTTC
CASSQDLQGVYEQYF
>TRBD2|.|TRBJ2-2|TRBV10-3
TGTGCCATCAGTGACCAGAGCGGACTAGCGGGAGTTCGTTCGGAGGGCGGGGAGCTGTTTTTT
CAISDQSGLAGVRSEGGELFF
>.|.|TRBJ2-3|TRBV29-1
TGCAGCGTTCTCTCAGGGTCAGATACGCAGTATTTT
CSVLSGSDTQYF
>.|.|TRBJ1-5|TRBV5-1
TGCGCCAGCAGCGCCGGGACACCCAATCAGCCCCAGCATTTT
CASSAGTPNQPQHF
>.|.|TRBJ2-2|TRBV20-1
TGCAGTGCTAGTCTAAACACCGGGGAGCTGTTTTTT
CSASLNTGELFF
>.|.|TRBJ2-1|TRBV21-1
TGTGCCGCCCGGGACAGGGTATATTTCGGTAAGAGTGAGCAGTTCTTC
CAARDRVYFGKSEQFF
>TRBD2|.|TRBJ2-7|TRBV27
TGTGCCAGCAGGGCCCGGGCTAGCGGGACCGGCGAGCAGTACTTC
CASRARASGTGEQYF
>.|.|TRBJ2-1|TRBV5-4
TGTGCCAGCAGCCCAGACCGGAGGGGGCAGTTCTTC
CASSPDRRGQFF
>.|.|TRBJ1-5|TRBV6-5
TGTGCCAGCAGACACACAGGGTTACTCAATCAGCCCCAGCATTTT
CASRHTGLLNQPQHF
>TRBD2|.|TRBJ2-1|TRBV5-6
TGTGCCAGCTACGGGGGGTCGGATGAGCAGTTCTTC
CASYGGSDEQFF
>.|.|TRBJ2-5|TRBV11-3
TGTGCCAGCAGCTTAGGCAGTCTCGGACCAGGGACACCCGATCAAGAGACCCAGTACTTC
CASSLGSLGPGTPDQETQYF
>TRBD2|.|TRBJ2-1|TRBV20-1
TGCAGTGCTAGTCGCCTAGCGGGGGGGCACAGTGAGCAGTTCTTC
CSASRLAGGHSEQFF
>TRBD1|.|TRBJ1-5|TRBV11-2
TGTGCCAGCAGCGAGGGACAGTATAGCAATCAGCCCCAGCATTTT
CASSEGQYSNQPQHF
>.|.|TRBJ1-2|TRBV3-1/TRBV3-2
TGTGCCAGCAGCCTGACGGATTCCCCGGGGGGCTACACCTTC
CASSLTDSPGGYTF
>.|.|TRBJ2-1|TRBV11-2
TGTGCCAGCAGCTTAACAGCTAGCAGTGAGGAGCAGTTCTTC
CASSLTASSEEQFF
>TRBD2|.|TRBJ2-5|TRBV14
TGTGCCAGCAGCCAATTTTCCGGACTAGCCCAAGAGACCCAGTACTTC
CASSQFSGLAQETQYF
>TRBD2|.|TRBJ2-5|TRBV5-4
TGTGCCAGCAGCTCAAAGCGGGGACAAGAGACCCAGTACTTC
CASSSKRGQETQYF
>TRBD1|.|TRBJ2-2|TRBV6-2/TRBV6-3
TGTGCCAGCAGTTACTCCACAGGGGCCACCGGGGAGCTGTTTTTT
CASSYSTGATGELFF
>.|.|TRBJ2-2|TRBV7-9
TGTGCCAGCAGCTTTCAGGGGTCCATCGGGGAGCTGTTTTTT
CASSFQGSIGELFF
>TRBD2|.|TRBJ2-1|TRBV14
TGTGCCAGCAGCCAAACGTCTAGCGGGGCCTACAATGAGCAGTTCTTC
CASSQTSSGAYNEQFF
>.|few|TRBJ2-3|TRBV6-5
TGTGCCAGCAGTTCCCTCGCGGGATCTAGCACAGATACGCAGTATTTT
CASSSLAGSSTDTQYF
>.|.|TRBJ1-3|TRBV6-5
TGTGCCAGCGGGAGGGGCACAGGGTCTGGAAACACCATATATTTT
CASGRGTGSGNTIYF
>TRBD1|.|TRBJ1-1|TRBV19
TGTGCCAGTAGTAGACGGACAGGGAGGAGGCCTGAAGCTTTCTTT
CASSRRTGRRPEAFF
>.|once|TRBJ2-7|TRBV20-1
TGCAGTGCTAGTACCCGGGGGGCCCTCGAGCAGTACTTC
CSASTRGALEQYF
>TRBD1|.|TRBJ2-5|TRBV7-8
TGTGCCAGCAGCTTAAGGGACAGGGGCGAGACCCAGTACTTC
CASSLRDRGETQYF
>.|few|TRBJ1-3|TRBV11-2
TGTGCCAGCAGCTTCGGGCAGGGAGGAAACACCATATATTTT
CASSFGQGGNTIYF
>TRBD2|.|TRBJ2-1|TRBV14
TGTGCCAGCAGCCAAGAAAGGACTAGCGGGAGTCCTTCGCGGAATGAGCAGTTCTTC
CASSQERTSGSPSRNEQFF
>.|.|TRBJ2-3|TRBV30
TGTGCCTGGAGTCCGGCTAGCCCAGATACGCAGTATTTT
CAWSPASPDTQYF
>TRBD1|once|TRBJ2-3|TRBV28
TGTGCCAGCAGTTTGACAGGGCCCCTTTACACAGATACGCAGTATTTT
CASSLTGPLYTDTQYF
>TRBD1|.|TRBJ1-2|TRBV7-9
TGTGCCAGCAGCCCAACCGGGACAGGGGTCGGCTACACCTTC
CASSPTGTGVGYTF
>.|.|TRBJ1-2|TRBV11-2
TGTGCCAGCAGTCCTCTAGATGTCGAGAACTATGGCTACACCTTC
CASSPLDVENYGYTF
>TRBD1|once|TRBJ2-7|TRBV5-5
TGTGCCAGCAGCTTGGCGGGACAGTCGACCTCCTACGAGCAGTACTTC
CASSLAGQSTSYEQYF
>TRBD2|.|TRBJ2-1|TRBV5-1
TGCGCCAGCAGCCCAAGAACCCAGCGGGGGGGCCCTGGTGAGCAGTTCTTC
CASSPRTQRGGPGEQFF
>.|.|TRBJ1-2|TRBV11-2
TGTGCCAGCAGCCCCTCTGGGACAATGTCCTCGGGTGGCTACACCTTC
CASSPSGTMSSGGYTF
>.|.|TRBJ2-7|TRBV27
TGTGCCAGCAGTCTGCAGGGCTACGAGCAGTACTTC
CASSLQGYEQYF